The present T cell receptor (beta chain) was sequenced within a study of blood T cell repertoires in COVID-19. Study-wide context: T cells, B-cell-depleted T cells, or PBMCs supplied cDNA or gDNA.

Authors' processing steps: Estimated nucleated cell counts came from reference gene primer amplification. The table came from immunoSEQ multiplex PCR; TCRdb's copy has only in-frame clones and leaves some out. V and J calls and clone size follow that table, whereas D and trimming were derived from the DNA. The data show about 200,000 clones, 75% to 90% seen once. The CDR3 runs to 16 residues. Deletions cut 4 bases from V and 0 bases from J, with 16 bases between. Germline CDR1 and CDR2: SGHAT and FQNNGV. Sequencing was carried out using peripheral blood. The V call is TRBV11-2, the J call TRBJ2-7; D may be TRBD1 (6 bases). The receptor's source is a man aged 60 to 69 with acute or convalescent COVID-19. In nucleotides, the CDR3 is TGTGCCAGCAGCTCCGCCGGGACACGGGTCTCCTACGAGCAGTACTTC. Its translation: CASSSAGTRVSYEQYF.